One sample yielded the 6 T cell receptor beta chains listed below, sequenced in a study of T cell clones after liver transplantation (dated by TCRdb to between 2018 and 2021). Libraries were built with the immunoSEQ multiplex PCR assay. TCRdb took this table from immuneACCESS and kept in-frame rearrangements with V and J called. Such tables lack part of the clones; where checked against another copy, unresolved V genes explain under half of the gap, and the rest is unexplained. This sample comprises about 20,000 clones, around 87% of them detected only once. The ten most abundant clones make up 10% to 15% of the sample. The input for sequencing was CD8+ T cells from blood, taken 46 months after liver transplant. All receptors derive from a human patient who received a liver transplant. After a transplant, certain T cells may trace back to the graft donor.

The CDR3 sequence is CASSQEGQGVESQPQHF. In nucleotides, the CDR3 is TGCGCCAGCAGCCAAGAAGGACAGGGGGTGGAGAGTCAGCCCCAGCATTTT. This sequence joins TRBV4-1 and TRBJ1-5, with 10 bases lining up with TRBD1. The CDR3 covers 17 residues. The V gene's germline CDR1 is MGHRA and CDR2 YSYEKL. J gave up 6 bases and V 0 bases, and 8 bases lay outside the gene matches.

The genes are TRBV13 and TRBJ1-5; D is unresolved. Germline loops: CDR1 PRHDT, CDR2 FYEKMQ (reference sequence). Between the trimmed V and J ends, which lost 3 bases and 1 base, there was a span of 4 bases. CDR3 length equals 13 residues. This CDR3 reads CASSLGSNQPQHF. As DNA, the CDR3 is TGTGCCAGCAGCTTGGGGAGCAATCAGCCCCAGCATTTT.

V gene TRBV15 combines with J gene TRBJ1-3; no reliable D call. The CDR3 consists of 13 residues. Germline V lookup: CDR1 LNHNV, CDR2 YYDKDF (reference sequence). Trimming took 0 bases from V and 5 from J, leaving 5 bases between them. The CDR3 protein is CATSRESRNTIYF. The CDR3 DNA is TGTGCCACCAGCAGAGAGTCCCGAAACACCATATATTTT.

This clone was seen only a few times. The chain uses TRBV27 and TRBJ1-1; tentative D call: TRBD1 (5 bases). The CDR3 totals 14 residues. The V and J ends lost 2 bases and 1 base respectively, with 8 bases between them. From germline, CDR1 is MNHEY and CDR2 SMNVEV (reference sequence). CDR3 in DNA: TGTGCCAGCAGTTTACACGGACAGAACACTGAAGCTTTCTTT. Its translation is CASSLHGQNTEAFF.

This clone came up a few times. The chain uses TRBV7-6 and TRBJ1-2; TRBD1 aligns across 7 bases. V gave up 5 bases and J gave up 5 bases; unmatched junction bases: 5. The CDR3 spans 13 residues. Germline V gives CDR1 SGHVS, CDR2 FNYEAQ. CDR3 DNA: TGTGCCAGCAGCCAGGGGGGGGAGTATGGCTACACCTTC. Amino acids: CASSQGGEYGYTF.

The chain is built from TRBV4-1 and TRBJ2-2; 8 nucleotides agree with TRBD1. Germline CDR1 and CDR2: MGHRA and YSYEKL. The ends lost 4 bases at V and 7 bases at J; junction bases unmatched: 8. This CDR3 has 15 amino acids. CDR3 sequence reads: CASSLLPGGVGELFF. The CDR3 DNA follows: TGCGCCAGCAGCCTCCTCCCAGGGGGCGTCGGGGAGCTGTTTTTT.